These T cell receptor beta chains were read from a single sample in a study of blood T cells in healthy people across ages. TCRdb independently ran MiXCR on the 5' RACE reads; one entry per CDR3 protein. The sample includes about 800,000 distinct CDR3 sequences, about 46% of them seen just once. Sequencing was done on a sample of blood. The receptors were sampled from a man older than 75 in good health. Both conserved end residues are part of each CDR3. A D gene is named only where the DNA matches it firmly. Size is stated for part of the rows, as once, few or many counts, or as a class when the clone is expanded.

J gene: TRBJ1-1; V gene: TRBV6-1; D gene: TRBD1; clone size: few; CDR3 DNA: TGTGCCAGCAGTCTCGGACAGGGCTACGCTTTCTTT; CDR3 protein: CASSLGQGYAFF
J gene: TRBJ2-5; V gene: TRBV9; D gene: TRBD2; clone size: NA; CDR3 DNA: TGTGCCAGCAGCGTAAGCGGGAGTAGTCAAGAGACCCAGTACTTC; CDR3 protein: CASSVSGSSQETQYF
J gene: TRBJ2-3; V gene: TRBV7-3; D gene: NA; clone size: NA; CDR3 DNA: TGTGCCAGCAGCTTAGTCTCCGGGAGCGGGGATACGCAGTATTTT; CDR3 protein: CASSLVSGSGDTQYF
J gene: TRBJ1-1; V gene: TRBV4-3; D gene: NA; clone size: few; CDR3 DNA: TGCGCCAGCAGCCAACAGGAGGACACTGAAGCTTTCTTT; CDR3 protein: CASSQQEDTEAFF
J gene: TRBJ1-2; V gene: TRBV2; D gene: NA; clone size: NA; CDR3 DNA: TGTGCCAGCAGTGAGCGGGACATATCCGCCGGGTATGGCTACACCTTC; CDR3 protein: CASSERDISAGYGYTF
J gene: TRBJ2-3; V gene: TRBV5-1; D gene: NA; clone size: NA; CDR3 DNA: TGCGCCAGCAGCGACGGAGGGGCAAGCACAGATACGCAGTATTTT; CDR3 protein: CASSDGGASTDTQYF
J gene: TRBJ1-5; V gene: TRBV28; D gene: NA; clone size: NA; CDR3 DNA: TGTGCCAGCAGTTTAATTTCGGGTACCCAGCATTTT; CDR3 protein: CASSLISGTQHF
J gene: TRBJ1-2; V gene: TRBV2; D gene: TRBD1; clone size: NA; CDR3 DNA: TGTGCCAGCAGTGAAGCCGGGACAGGGGTCGATGGCTACACCTTC; CDR3 protein: CASSEAGTGVDGYTF
J gene: TRBJ2-1; V gene: TRBV16; D gene: TRBD1; clone size: few; CDR3 DNA: TGTGCCAGCAGCCAAGGACAGGGAGCCTACAATGAGCAGTTCTTC; CDR3 protein: CASSQGQGAYNEQFF
J gene: TRBJ2-4; V gene: TRBV10-3; D gene: NA; clone size: NA; CDR3 DNA: TGTGCCATCAGTGAGTCGAAAGGGGCGCCGTCCAAAAACATTCAGTACTTC; CDR3 protein: CAISESKGAPSKNIQYF
J gene: TRBJ2-1; V gene: TRBV20-1; D gene: NA; clone size: NA; CDR3 DNA: TGCAGTGCTAGAGAAAAGGAGTCCTACAATGAGCAGTTCTTC; CDR3 protein: CSAREKESYNEQFF
J gene: TRBJ2-7; V gene: TRBV5-1; D gene: NA; clone size: NA; CDR3 DNA: TGCGCCAGCAGCTTGGGTTCAGGGCCGAGCTCCTACGAGCAGTACTTC; CDR3 protein: CASSLGSGPSSYEQYF
J gene: TRBJ2-6; V gene: TRBV20-1; D gene: NA; clone size: few; CDR3 DNA: TGCAGTGCTAGGGAGGGGGGAGTTGGGGCCAACGTCCTGACTTTC; CDR3 protein: CSAREGGVGANVLTF
J gene: TRBJ2-1; V gene: TRBV12-3/TRBV12-4; D gene: TRBD2; clone size: NA; CDR3 DNA: TGTGCCAGCAGTTCCCTAGCGGGAGCGGCCTACGAGCAGTTCTTC; CDR3 protein: CASSSLAGAAYEQFF